These T cell receptor beta chains were read from a single sample in a study of early T cells in non-severe SARS-CoV-2 infection. TCRdb recomputed calls from the 5' RACE reads with MiXCR, one row per CDR3 protein. The sample lists tens of thousands of distinct CDR3 sequences, 9.9% occurring once. Sample: whole blood. These receptors were obtained from an adult who was a healthcare worker with PCR-confirmed SARS-CoV-2 infection or an uninfected control (not recorded which). CDR3s include the opening cysteine and the closing phenylalanine or tryptophan. The D gene is left open where the match is weak. The listing skips clone size in some rows; elsewhere it reads once, few, many or a size class.

V gene	D gene	J gene	clone size	CDR3 DNA	CDR3 protein
TRBV7-8	TRBD1	TRBJ1-1	many	TGTGCCAGCAGCCGGGACAGGGTGCTCTCTGAAGCTTTCTTT	CASSRDRVLSEAFF
TRBV19	NA	TRBJ1-2	many	TGTGCCAGTAGTATCCGGGACTCTTATGGCTACACCTTC	CASSIRDSYGYTF
TRBV5-4	NA	TRBJ1-1	NA	TGTGCCAGCAGCCGGGGAGGCAGGGAGCACACTGAAGCTTTCTTT	CASSRGGREHTEAFF
TRBV5-1	NA	TRBJ1-1	NA	TGCGCCAGCAGCTTGGCCCCCCGGAGGGACACTGAAGCTTTCTTT	CASSLAPRRDTEAFF
TRBV2	TRBD1	TRBJ2-7	many	TGTGCCAGCAGGGGGACCCCGGGACAGGGGTCGAGGCAGTACTTC	CASRGTPGQGSRQYF
TRBV20-1	NA	TRBJ2-7	many	TGCAGTGCTAGTATCCAGATCAGCTCCTACGAGCAGTACTTC	CSASIQISSYEQYF
TRBV4-3	NA	TRBJ1-5	many	TGCGCCAGCAGCCAAGATTACCATCAGCCCCAGCATTTT	CASSQDYHQPQHF
TRBV3-1	NA	TRBJ1-1	many	TGTGCCAGCAGCCAAGACTACTTAGTCCCTGAAGCTTTCTTT	CASSQDYLVPEAFF
TRBV28	TRBD2	TRBJ2-3	few	TGTGCCAGCAGTTCCCTACTAGCGGGGTTCACAGATACGCAGTATTTT	CASSSLLAGFTDTQYF
TRBV29-1	NA	TRBJ1-5	many	TGCAGCGTTGATCCCCCAGGGACTCAGCCCCAGCATTTT	CSVDPPGTQPQHF
TRBV9	NA	TRBJ1-1	many	TGTGCCAGCAGCTCCCCCCCGCGGACTGAAGCTTTCTTT	CASSSPPRTEAFF
TRBV6-6	NA	TRBJ1-4	many	TGTGCCAGCAGCGACTCAGAGATGAAACTGTTTTTT	CASSDSEMKLFF
TRBV6-1	NA	TRBJ1-3	few	TGTGCCAGCAGTGAAGCGCCCCCTGGCTCTGGAAACACCATATATTTT	CASSEAPPGSGNTIYF
TRBV12-3/TRBV12-4	TRBD1	TRBJ1-3	many	TGTGCCAGCAGCGGGGACAGCTCTGGAAACACCATATATTTT	CASSGDSSGNTIYF
TRBV6-1	NA	TRBJ1-2	few	TGTGCCAGCAAGGCCACGTGGGGTAACTATGGCTACACCTTC	CASKATWGNYGYTF
TRBV5-1	TRBD1	TRBJ2-1	many	TGCGCCAGCGAAGGACAGGGTGAGCCCTACAATGAGCAGTTCTTC	CASEGQGEPYNEQFF
TRBV28	NA	TRBJ1-1	few	TGTGCCAGCAGTTTTAGCCGAGGCCGAAAAGCTTTCTTT	CASSFSRGRKAFF
TRBV2	NA	TRBJ2-7	many	TGTGCCAGAAGAGGCTACTACGAGCAGTACTTC	CARRGYYEQYF
TRBV5-1	NA	TRBJ2-5	many	TGCGCCAGCAGAGACAGCCAAGAGACCCAGTACTTC	CASRDSQETQYF
TRBV9	NA	TRBJ2-2	many	TGTGCCAGCAGCGTAGCTGGGGGGGCGGACACCGGGGAGCTGTTTTTT	CASSVAGGADTGELFF
TRBV29-1	NA	TRBJ2-1	NA	TGCAGCGTTGATTTTCAGGGGAGTTACAATGAGCAGTTCTTC	CSVDFQGSYNEQFF
TRBV2	NA	TRBJ1-5	many	TGTGCCAGCAGTGAACCAGGGCTCCGACCGAGCGGGCCCCAGCATTTT	CASSEPGLRPSGPQHF
TRBV12-3/TRBV12-4	NA	TRBJ1-2	few	TGTGCCAGCACGACCCCCCCGAACTATGGCTACACCTTC	CASTTPPNYGYTF
TRBV6-1	TRBD2	TRBJ2-7	few	TGTGCCAGCAGCCCTATCGGGACTAGCTTGTACTTC	CASSPIGTSLYF
TRBV6-5	NA	TRBJ2-7	many	TGTGCCAGCAGTTCAAACCGGGACAACGACTACGAGCAGTACTTC	CASSSNRDNDYEQYF
TRBV11-2	NA	TRBJ2-7	few	TGTGCCAGCAGCTCCGGGACCCCCTCCTACGAGCAGTACTTC	CASSSGTPSYEQYF
TRBV29-1	NA	TRBJ2-6	NA	TGCAGCGTTGTCATTACGTCAGTAGCACCTGGGGCCAACGTCCTGACTTTC	CSVVITSVAPGANVLTF
TRBV7-9	NA	TRBJ1-2	many	TGTGCCAGCAGCCTAAGGCAGGCGGGCTATGGCTACACCTTC	CASSLRQAGYGYTF
TRBV24-1	NA	TRBJ2-7	many	TGTGCCGTCCTGGTGGTATCCTACGAGCAGTACTTC	CAVLVVSYEQYF
TRBV5-1	NA	TRBJ1-2	many	TGCGCCAGCAGCTTGGGTAACAGGGCGACTGGCTACACCTTC	CASSLGNRATGYTF
TRBV7-6	NA	TRBJ1-1	many	TGTGCCAGCAGCTTAGGTCGGATTATGAACACTGAAGCTTTCTTT	CASSLGRIMNTEAFF
TRBV7-9	NA	TRBJ1-2	NA	TGTGCCAGCAGCCGGACAGACTTCTACACCTTC	CASSRTDFYTF